The 26 T cell receptor beta chains reported below all come from one sample, sequenced in a study of cytomegalovirus exposure and HLA in healthy donors. The primer mix had 60 Vbeta and 13 Jbeta primers. Profiling relied on immunoSEQ multiplex PCR, and the TCRdb table lists in-frame clones only, not all of them. Of roughly 150,000 clones listed, roughly 85% were seen once; the top ten hold around 7%. Sequenced sample: PBMCs. Source of these receptors: a man in his forties in good health and CMV-seropositive.

This rearrangement joins TRBV7-9 to TRBJ2-1, with D possibly being TRBD1 (5 bases). The V gene lost 5 bases and the J gene lost 7 bases, with 18 bases spanning the gap. CDR1 and CDR2 from the germline V gene are SEHNR and FQNEAQ (reference sequence). The CDR3 covers 15 residues. CDR3 sequence: CASSKTAYPGNEQFF. CDR3 DNA: TGTGCCAGCAGCAAAACAGCCTACCCAGGGAATGAGCAGTTCTTC. The whole variable domain, remainder taken from reference TRBV7-9 and TRBJ2-1, is DTGVSQNPRHKITKRGQNVTFRCDPISEHNRLYWYRQTLGQGPEFLTYFQNEAQLEKSRLLSDRFSAERPKGSFSTLEIQRTEQGDSAMYLCASSKTAYPGNEQFFGPGTRLTVL.

The chain is built from TRBV6-4 and TRBJ2-1; D is ambiguous. V was cut by 8 bases and J by 9 bases, with 11 bases left in between. The germline V gene encodes CDR1 MRHNA and CDR2 SNTAGT. The CDR3 extends over 11 amino acids. CDR3 DNA sequence: TGTGCCAGCCTCTTTCGTCCTGAGCAGTTCTTC. Residues: CASLFRPEQFF.

This clone showed up just once. The chain links TRBV18 to TRBJ2-3; D not resolved. V was pared by 3 bases and J by 1 base, with 17 bases between. The germline V gene encodes CDR1 KGHSH and CDR2 LQKENI. The CDR3 has 17 amino acids. This CDR3 reads CASSPPAAARGTDTQYF. Here the CDR3 DNA reads TGTGCCAGCTCACCCCCCGCCGCAGCTCGGGGCACAGATACGCAGTATTTT.

The chain recombines TRBV28 with TRBJ2-7; D is possibly TRBD2 (6 bases). Trimming took 5 bases from V and 0 from J, leaving 17 bases between them. Germline loops: CDR1 MDHEN, CDR2 SYDVKM. The CDR3 is made up of 16 amino acids. The DNA of the CDR3 is TGTGCCAGCAGTCCCTCTAGCGTTTGGGGCTCCTACGAGCAGTACTTC. This codes for CASSPSSVWGSYEQYF.

The chain has TRBV29-1 and TRBJ2-7; possible D gene TRBD2, 5 bases. With the DNA end fitting TRBJ2-1 better, the J assignment may be wrong. The CDR3 sequence is 14 residues long. From germline, CDR1 is SQVTM and CDR2 ANQGSEA. This chain's CDR3 is CSVELGFAGNEQFF. In DNA form, the CDR3 reads TGCAGCGTTGAATTAGGGTTTGCGGGCAATGAGCAGTTCTTC.

The J gene is TRBJ2-1, the V gene TRBV11-3, with TRBD1 identical over 9 bases. Germline V gene lookup returns CDR1 SGHNT and CDR2 YENEEA. With V trimmed by 0 bases and J by 4 bases, 4 bases remained unmatched. The CDR3 is made up of 16 amino acids. The CDR3 protein is CASSLEGDRVYNEQFF. The DNA of the CDR3 is TGTGCCAGCAGCTTAGAGGGGGACAGGGTTTACAATGAGCAGTTCTTC. The full variable domain, with the rest looked up from reference TRBV11-3 and TRBJ2-1, is EAGVVQSPRYKIIEKKQPVAFWCNPISGHNTLYWYLQNLGQGPELLIRYENEEAVDDSQLPKDRFSAERLKGVDSTLKIQPAELGDSAVYLCASSLEGDRVYNEQFFGPGTRLTVL.

The rearrangement links TRBV12-5 to TRBJ2-7; 7 bases align to TRBD2. Trimming took 2 bases from V and 0 from J; bases not matched to a gene: 4. This CDR3 region has 15 residues. Per the germline V gene, CDR1 is LGHNT and CDR2 is FRNRAP. CDR3 loop: CASGLYASGSYEQYF. The CDR3, as DNA: TGTGCTAGTGGTTTGTATGCTAGCGGCTCCTACGAGCAGTACTTC.

This clone has only a few counts. The genes are TRBV7-8 and TRBJ1-1; D gene unclear. The CDR3 covers 16 residues. Germline-derived CDR1 and CDR2 are SGHVS and FQNEAQ. V was pared by 5 bases and J by 1 base, with 17 bases between. This CDR3 is CASSVMATHGNTEAFF. DNA for the CDR3: TGTGCCAGCAGCGTTATGGCCACACATGGGAACACTGAAGCTTTCTTT.

There are a few counts of this clone. The rearrangement uses TRBV2 and TRBJ1-5, with no clear D. With 4 bases removed from V and 6 bases from J, the gap between germline ends came to 7 bases. Germline V gene data show CDR1 as SNHLY and CDR2 as FYNNEI. The CDR3 is 12 residues long. The CDR3 protein is CASSAAGQPQHF. The CDR3 DNA reads as TGTGCCAGCAGTGCGGCGGGTCAGCCCCAGCATTTT. Full variable domain (missing parts from reference TRBV2 and TRBJ1-5): EPEVTQTPSHQVTQMGQEVILRCVPISNHLYFYWYRQILGQKVEFLVSFYNNEISEKSEIFDDQFSVERPDGSNFTLKIRSTKLEDSAMYFCASSAAGQPQHFGDGTRLSIL.

V gene TRBV10-3 combines with J gene TRBJ1-5; TRBD1 matches at 7 bases. The junction had 6 bases not matched to a gene; V was cut back by 6 bases and J by 4 bases. Germline V gene sequence: CDR1 ENHRY, CDR2 SYGVKD. The CDR3 loop spans 14 amino acids. CDR3 DNA sequence: TGTGCCATCAGCCCAGCAGGGGGTAATCAGCCCCAGCATTTT. Its translation is CAISPAGGNQPQHF.

The chain couples TRBV5-4 to TRBJ2-5; the match to TRBD1 covers 7 bases. The J call could be wrong; TRBJ2-7 is a better fit for the DNA end. The CDR3 runs 16 residues. The V gene's germline CDR1 is SGHNT and CDR2 YYREEE (reference sequence). CDR3 residues: CASSPRQGVQTYEQYF. The CDR3 DNA is TGTGCCAGCAGCCCGAGACAGGGAGTTCAGACCTACGAGCAGTACTTC.

This clone was seen only a few times. V and J are TRBV10-3 and TRBJ1-5; 7 bases agree with TRBD1. V dropped 7 bases and J dropped 5; count of bases not matched to a gene: 5. This CDR3 is built from 13 residues. Germline values: CDR1 ENHRY, CDR2 SYGVKD. The CDR3 bases are TGTGCCATCAACAGGGGCAGGGATCAGCCCCAGCATTTT. It translates to CAINRGRDQPQHF.

The J gene is TRBJ2-4, the V gene TRBV5-1; 8 bases map to TRBD2. This CDR3 comprises 18 residues. In germline, CDR1 is SGHRS, CDR2 YFSETQ. Unmatched junction bases numbered 9, after V lost 0 bases and J lost 1 base. The CDR3 coding sequence is TGCGCCAGCAGCTTGGCCGGGAGGGGGGCAACGGCCAAAAACATTCAGTACTTC. The encoded protein is CASSLAGRGATAKNIQYF. Complete variable domain (other parts from reference TRBV5-1 and TRBJ2-4): KAGVTQTPRYLIKTRGQQVTLSCSPISGHRSVSWYQQTPGQGLQFLFEYFSETQRNKGNFPGRFSGRQFSNSRSEMNVSTLELGDSALYLCASSLAGRGATAKNIQYFGAGTRLSVL.

In this sample, this clone turned up a few times. The V gene is TRBV5-6, the J gene TRBJ2-7; 13 bases match TRBD2. The CDR3 is made up of 16 amino acids. The junction had 4 bases not matched to a gene; V was cut back by 1 base and J by 3 bases. Germline assignment: CDR1 SGHDT and CDR2 YYEEEE. CDR3 amino acids: CASSLQLAGGIYEQYF. The CDR3 bases are TGTGCCAGCAGCTTGCAACTAGCGGGAGGGATCTACGAGCAGTACTTC.

This clone was seen a few times. CDR3 residues: CASSLAPNSYEQYF. Written as DNA, the CDR3 is TGTGCCAGCAGCTTAGCCCCCAACTCCTACGAGCAGTACTTC. The J gene is TRBJ2-5, the V gene TRBV7-2; the D is unclear. The end of the DNA is better explained by TRBJ2-7, so the J call may be wrong. Germline values: CDR1 SGHTA, CDR2 FQGNSA. The length of the CDR3 is 14 residues.

The rearrangement joins TRBV11-3 to TRBJ2-5; 12 nucleotides align to TRBD2. The CDR3 loop spans 16 amino acids. Unmatched junction bases numbered 4, after V lost 5 bases and J lost 0 bases. CDR1 SGHNT and CDR2 YENEEA come from the germline V gene. This CDR3 reads CASSPRLAGDQETQYF. CDR3 nucleotides: TGTGCCAGCAGCCCTAGACTAGCGGGAGACCAAGAGACCCAGTACTTC.

This clone showed up just once. The V gene is TRBV19, the J gene TRBJ1-1; D call uncertain. The CDR3 extends over 14 amino acids. Germline CDR1 is LNHDA and CDR2 is SQIVND (reference sequence). V was pared by 5 bases and J by 2 bases, with 12 bases between. The CDR3: CASSYGQFNTEAFF. CDR3 nucleotides: TGTGCCAGTAGTTATGGTCAGTTCAACACTGAAGCTTTCTTT.

The V call is TRBV7-6, the J call TRBJ2-7; 7 bases fit TRBD1. The CDR3 length is 15 residues. Germline loops: CDR1 SGHVS, CDR2 FNYEAQ. V was clipped by 0 bases and J by 7 bases; unmatched bases: 9. CDR3 loop: CASSLAGQIDYEQYF. The CDR3 DNA follows: TGTGCCAGCAGCTTAGCGGGACAGATCGACTATGAGCAGTACTTC.

The chain links TRBV6-5 to TRBJ2-1; perhaps TRBD1 as D (6 bases). Trimming cost V 7 bases and J 4 bases, with 14 bases left between them. The V gene's germline CDR1 is MNHEY and CDR2 SVGAGI. The CDR3 is 14 amino acids. CDR3 amino acids: CASIDTGTYNEQFF. The CDR3 bases are TGTGCCAGCATCGATACCGGGACATACAATGAGCAGTTCTTC.

The chain joins TRBV29-1 to TRBJ2-2; TRBD1 matches 10 bases. The CDR3 spans 12 residues. From germline, CDR1 is SQVTM and CDR2 ANQGSEA. Unmatched junction bases numbered 1, after V lost 6 bases and J lost 6 bases. DNA of the CDR3: TGCAGCGTCGGGACAGGGGCCGGGGAGCTGTTTTTT. Amino acid sequence: CSVGTGAGELFF.

V and J are TRBV11-3 and TRBJ2-5; D is unresolved. V lost 2 bases and J 5 bases, leaving 6 bases between the germline ends. Germline CDR1 SGHNT, CDR2 YENEEA. This CDR3 is 12 amino acids long. The CDR3 loop is CASSLNSETQYF. The DNA for the CDR3 is TGTGCCAGCAGCTTAAACAGTGAGACCCAGTACTTC.

CDR3 sequence reads: CASSRFLAEQYF. The CDR3 region has the DNA TGTGCCAGTAGCCGGTTTTTAGCCGAGCAGTACTTC. This chain joins TRBV2 and TRBJ2-7; D is unresolved. CDR1 is SNHLY and CDR2 is FYNNEI in the germline V gene. The V gene lost 9 bases and the J gene lost 6 bases, with 15 bases spanning the gap. CDR3 length equals 12 residues.

V and J are TRBV6-5 and TRBJ1-2, with unresolved D. Germline CDR1 MNHEY, CDR2 SVGAGI. The CDR3 loop spans 13 amino acids. Trimming took 7 bases from V and 2 from J, leaving 11 bases between them. The CDR3 sequence: CASTLHRNYGYTF. The CDR3 bases are TGTGCCAGCACCCTACACAGAAACTATGGCTACACCTTC.

The chain couples TRBV10-3 to TRBJ2-5; D not resolved. Trimming pared 0 bases from V and 4 bases from J, leaving 6 bases between. The V gene's germline CDR1 is ENHRY and CDR2 SYGVKD. The CDR3 consists of 13 residues. The CDR3, as DNA: TGTGCCATCAGTGAGTCCAGCGTAGAGACCCAGTACTTC. It yields the protein CAISESSVETQYF.

This chain uses TRBV6-1 with TRBJ2-5; tentative D call: TRBD2 (6 bases). Germline loops: CDR1 MNHNS, CDR2 SASEGT. The CDR3 contains 15 residues. V was trimmed by 2 bases and J by 5 bases, leaving 15 bases between them. In DNA form, the CDR3 reads TGTGCCAGCAGTGAAAACTGGGGCCGGGAGGAGACCCAGTACTTC. Translation gives CASSENWGREETQYF.

This rearrangement joins TRBV5-4 to TRBJ2-5; D not resolved. The V end was cut by 0 bases, the J end by 1 base, with 4 bases between. This CDR3 contains 13 residues. Per the germline V gene, CDR1 is SGHNT and CDR2 is YYREEE (reference sequence). This CDR3 reads CASSLVSQETQYF. CDR3 nucleotide sequence: TGTGCCAGCAGCTTGGTCAGCCAAGAGACCCAGTACTTC.